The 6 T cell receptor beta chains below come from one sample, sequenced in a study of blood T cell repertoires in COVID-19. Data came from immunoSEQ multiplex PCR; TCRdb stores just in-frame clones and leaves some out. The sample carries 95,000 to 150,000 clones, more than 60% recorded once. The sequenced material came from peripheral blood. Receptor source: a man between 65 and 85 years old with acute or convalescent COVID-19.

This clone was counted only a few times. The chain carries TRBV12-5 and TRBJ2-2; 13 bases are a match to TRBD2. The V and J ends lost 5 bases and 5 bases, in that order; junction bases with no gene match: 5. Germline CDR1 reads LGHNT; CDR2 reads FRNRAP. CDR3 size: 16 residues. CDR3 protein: CASGPPGLAGTGELFF. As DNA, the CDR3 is TGTGCTAGTGGTCCACCGGGACTAGCGGGAACCGGGGAGCTGTTTTTT.

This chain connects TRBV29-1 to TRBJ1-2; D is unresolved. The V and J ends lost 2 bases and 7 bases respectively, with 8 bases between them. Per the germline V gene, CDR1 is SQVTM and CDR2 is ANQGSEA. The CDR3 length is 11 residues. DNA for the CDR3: TGCAGCGTTGAAAGCGTCCGTGGCTACACCTTC. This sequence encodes CSVESVRGYTF.

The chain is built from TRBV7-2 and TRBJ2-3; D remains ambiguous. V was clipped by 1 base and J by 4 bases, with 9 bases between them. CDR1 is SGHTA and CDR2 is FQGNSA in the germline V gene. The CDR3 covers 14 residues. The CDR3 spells CASSLVIDSDTQYF. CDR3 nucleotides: TGTGCCAGCAGCTTAGTTATCGACTCAGATACGCAGTATTTT. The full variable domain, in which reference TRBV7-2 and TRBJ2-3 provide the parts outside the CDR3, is GAGVSQSPSNKVTEKGKDVELRCDPISGHTALYWYRQSLGQGLEFLIYFQGNSAPDKSGLPSDRFSAERTGGSVSTLTIQRTQQEDSAVYLCASSLVIDSDTQYFGPGTRLTVL.

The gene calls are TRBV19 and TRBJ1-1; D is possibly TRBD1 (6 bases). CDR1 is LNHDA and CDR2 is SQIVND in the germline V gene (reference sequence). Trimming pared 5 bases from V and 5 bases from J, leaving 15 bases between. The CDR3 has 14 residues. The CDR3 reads CASSPQTGVTEAFF. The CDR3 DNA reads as TGTGCCAGTAGTCCCCAGACAGGCGTGACTGAAGCTTTCTTT.

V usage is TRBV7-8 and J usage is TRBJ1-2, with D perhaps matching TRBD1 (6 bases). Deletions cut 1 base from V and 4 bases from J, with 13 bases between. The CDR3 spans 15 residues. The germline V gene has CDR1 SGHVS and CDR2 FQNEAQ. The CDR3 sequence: CASSLGGGVPYGYTF. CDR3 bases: TGTGCCAGCAGCTTAGGGGGGGGCGTTCCCTATGGCTACACCTTC.

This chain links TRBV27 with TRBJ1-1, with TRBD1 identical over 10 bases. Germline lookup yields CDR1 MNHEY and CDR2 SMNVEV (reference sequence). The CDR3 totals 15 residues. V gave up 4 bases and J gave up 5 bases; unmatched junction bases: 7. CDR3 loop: CASSSRDRGGTEAFF. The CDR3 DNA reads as TGTGCCAGCAGTTCCCGGGACAGGGGAGGGACTGAAGCTTTCTTT.